The 21 T cell receptor beta chains below all came from one sample that was sequenced in a study of OX40 agonist ivuxolimab in advanced cancers. Some clones are missing from TCRdb's copy, which holds only in-frame ones; the method was immunoSEQ multiplex PCR. Of some 99,000 clones in the sample, about 90% were seen once. Material: CD4+ or CD8+ T cells sorted from blood, obtained in a trial of the OX40 agonist ivuxolimab. Receptors originate from an adult with an advanced solid tumor such as melanoma, head and neck, liver or kidney cancer.

The chain is built from TRBV11-3 and TRBJ2-7, with TRBD2 identical over 7 bases. This CDR3 is 16 amino acids long. The ends lost 6 bases at V and 7 bases at J; junction bases unmatched: 18. CDR1 is SGHNT and CDR2 is YENEEA in the germline V gene. CDR3: CASSRESGRAAGEQYF. In DNA form, the CDR3 reads TGTGCCAGCAGTAGAGAGTCGGGACGGGCAGCGGGGGAGCAGTACTTC.

This clone was observed once. This chain joins TRBV28 and TRBJ1-5; D ambiguous. The germline gives CDR1 MDHEN, CDR2 SYDVKM. V lost 4 bases to trimming and J lost 5 bases, with 12 bases between them. CDR3 length: 14 residues. CDR3 sequence reads: CASSSLTGDQPQHF. The CDR3 region has the DNA TGTGCCAGCAGTTCTCTTACCGGGGATCAGCCCCAGCATTTT. Full variable domain (remainder filled in from reference TRBV28 and TRBJ1-5): DVKVTQSSRYLVKRTGEKVFLECVQDMDHENMFWYRQDPGLGLRLIYFSYDVKMKEKGDIPEGYSVSREKKERFSLILESASTNQTSMYLCASSSLTGDQPQHFGDGTRLSIL.

The V gene is TRBV29-1, the J gene TRBJ2-7; D gene unclear. CDR1 is SQVTM and CDR2 is ANQGSEA in the germline V gene. The CDR3 is 11 residues long. The DNA of the CDR3 is TGCAGTGGGGTCGTTTTCGGGGAGCAGTACTTC. Its translation is CSGVVFGEQYF.

This clone was found many times. This chain uses TRBV6-1 with TRBJ2-5; 8 positions agree with TRBD1. The CDR3 has 14 amino acids. The V segment lost 6 bases and the J segment 5 bases; nucleotides outside the gene matches: 8. In germline, CDR1 is MNHNS, CDR2 SASEGT. This CDR3 reads CASSLGQGRETQYF. The CDR3 region has the DNA TGTGCCAGCAGCCTAGGACAGGGAAGGGAGACCCAGTACTTC.

This chain joins TRBV2 and TRBJ2-1; D gene ambiguous. The CDR3 runs 15 residues. Trimming shortened V by 3 bases and J by 5 bases, and 14 bases separated the two germline ends. Germline values: CDR1 SNHLY, CDR2 FYNNEI. In DNA, the CDR3 is TGTGCCAGCAGTGAGGAGAGTCCCGGGCACAATGAGCAGTTCTTC. Amino acid sequence: CASSEESPGHNEQFF.

This clone showed up just once. The chain recombines TRBV2 with TRBJ1-6; tentatively, D is TRBD1 (6 bases). Trimming cost V 2 bases and J 7 bases, with 12 bases left between them. The germline V gene has CDR1 SNHLY and CDR2 FYNNEI. The CDR3 consists of 15 residues. The CDR3 here is CASSERAGENSPLHF. The DNA for the CDR3 is TGTGCCAGCAGTGAAAGGGCAGGGGAGAATTCACCCCTCCACTTT.

This clone occurred once. V and J are TRBV11-3 and TRBJ1-1; unclear D gene. The CDR3 is 12 amino acids. Trimming cost V 5 bases and J 6 bases, with 10 bases left between them. Germline CDR1 is SGHNT and CDR2 is YENEEA. The CDR3 loop reads CASSTERPEAFF. The CDR3 DNA reads as TGTGCCAGCAGCACAGAACGTCCTGAAGCTTTCTTT. The complete variable domain, with remaining parts taken from reference TRBV11-3 and TRBJ1-1, reads EAGVVQSPRYKIIEKKQPVAFWCNPISGHNTLYWYLQNLGQGPELLIRYENEEAVDDSQLPKDRFSAERLKGVDSTLKIQPAELGDSAVYLCASSTERPEAFFGQGTRLTVV.

The V call is TRBV7-2, the J call TRBJ2-3, with 12 bases fitting TRBD2. Germline lookup yields CDR1 SGHTA and CDR2 FQGNSA. The CDR3 totals 16 residues. Trimming at V came to 2 bases and at J to 4 bases, leaving 4 bases not matched to a gene. The CDR3 loop is CASSLLAGGAADTQYF. Here the CDR3 DNA reads TGTGCCAGCAGCTTACTAGCGGGAGGGGCCGCAGATACGCAGTATTTT.

The chain recombines TRBV18 with TRBJ1-1, with D tentatively TRBD1 (5 bases). Deletions cut 1 base from V and 10 bases from J, with 19 bases between. The CDR3 spans 15 residues. The germline CDR1 and CDR2 sequences are KGHSH and LQKENI. The CDR3 loop is CASSPRTGTTGGAFF. CDR3 coding DNA: TGTGCCAGCTCACCACGAACCGGGACCACGGGGGGAGCTTTCTTT.

The rearrangement joins TRBV27 to TRBJ2-7, with 8 bases fitting TRBD2. V shed 5 bases, J shed 4 bases, and the junction held 10 bases outside the gene matches. Per the germline V gene, CDR1 is MNHEY and CDR2 is SMNVEV (reference sequence). The CDR3 runs 15 residues. In DNA form, the CDR3 reads TGTGCCAGCAGTCCCTTAAGTAGCGGGAAATACGAGCAGTACTTC. Translating it yields CASSPLSSGKYEQYF.

Note on this clone: Mismatch with germline at one junction end may stem from a read error. The chain couples TRBV28 to TRBJ2-7; the match to TRBD2 covers 14 bases. Germline V gene sequence: CDR1 MDHEN, CDR2 SYDVKM. The CDR3 covers 14 residues. For the CDR3, the DNA is TGTGCCAGCAGCGTCACAGGGACTAGCGGGAGTTTTGTGTTC. Protein product: CASSVTGTSGSFVF.

The chain recombines TRBV7-2 with TRBJ2-1, with D perhaps TRBD1 or TRBD2 (6 bases each). CDR1 and CDR2 from the germline V gene are SGHTA and FQGNSA. CDR3 length: 14 residues. Deletions cut 7 bases from V and 12 bases from J, with 22 bases between. CDR3 sequence reads: CASILGGGRDGQFF. The CDR3 DNA is TGTGCCAGCATCCTCGGAGGGGGGCGGGACGGGCAGTTCTTC.

Regarding this clone: Different DNA sequences within this sample yield the same CDR3. This chain links TRBV11-3 with TRBJ1-1, with D possibly matching TRBD1 (5 bases). Germline V CDR1 and CDR2: SGHNT, YENEEA. V lost 3 bases and J 7 bases, leaving 6 bases between the germline ends. The CDR3 is made up of 11 amino acids. CDR3 DNA: TGTGCCAGCAGCTTTAGGGGTGAAGCTTTCTTT. It translates to CASSFRGEAFF.

The rearrangement uses TRBV19 and TRBJ1-2, with 9 positions matching TRBD1. CDR3 length: 15 residues. The germline V gene encodes CDR1 LNHDA and CDR2 SQIVND (reference sequence). V shed 5 bases and J 4 bases; nucleotides not matched to a gene: 8. Here the CDR3 reads CASSPRTGAGYGYTF. The CDR3 DNA reads TGTGCCAGTAGTCCCCGGACAGGGGCGGGCTATGGCTACACCTTC.

The chain carries TRBV7-8 and TRBJ2-1; TRBD2 matches 11 bases. This CDR3 region has 15 residues. J lost 14 bases, V lost 0 bases, and 9 bases had no gene match. Germline V gene lookup returns CDR1 SGHVS and CDR2 FQNEAQ. CDR3 coding DNA: TGTGCCAGCAGCTTAGCGCAAACTAGCGGGAGTTTAAAGTTCTTC. Translation gives CASSLAQTSGSLKFF.

This sequence joins TRBV7-2 and TRBJ2-3, with 8 nucleotides matching TRBD2. The ends lost 10 bases at V and 4 bases at J; junction bases unmatched: 7. The CDR3 consists of 13 residues. Germline V gives CDR1 SGHTA, CDR2 FQGNSA. The CDR3 loop reads CATRGLGPDTQYF. In DNA form, the CDR3 reads TGTGCCACACGGGGACTAGGCCCAGATACGCAGTATTTT.

The chain links TRBV19 to TRBJ1-1, with 7 bases aligning to TRBD1. The CDR3 extends over 14 amino acids. Per germline, CDR1 LNHDA and CDR2 SQIVND (reference sequence). J lost 1 base, V lost 6 bases, and 5 bases had no gene match. CDR3 sequence (DNA): TGTGCCAGTAGGACGGACAGGAAGAACACTGAAGCTTTCTTT. Protein sequence: CASRTDRKNTEAFF. The entire variable domain, with the rest obtained from reference TRBV19 and TRBJ1-1, is as follows: DGGITQSPKYLFRKEGQNVTLSCEQNLNHDAMYWYRQDPGQGLRLIYYSQIVNDFQKGDIAEGYSVSREKKESFPLTVTSAQKNPTAFYLCASRTDRKNTEAFFGQGTRLTVV.

The chain recombines TRBV7-9 with TRBJ1-1; a possible D gene is TRBD1 (6 bases). Germline V gives CDR1 SEHNR, CDR2 FQNEAQ (reference sequence). There are 14 residues in the CDR3. V was trimmed by 5 bases and J by 3 bases, leaving 13 bases between them. In nucleotides, the CDR3 is TGTGCCAGCAGCCCGGGGAGGGGGGACACTGAAGCTTTCTTT. Its protein is CASSPGRGDTEAFF.

V gene TRBV30 combines with J gene TRBJ1-6; no clear D. The CDR3 length is 16 residues. Germline V CDR1 and CDR2: GTSNPN, SVGIG (reference sequence). The ends were cut back, 3 bases at V and 0 bases at J, with 12 bases in the middle. The CDR3 bases are TGTGCCTGGAGGTTGACCGGGAGCTCCTATAATTCACCCCTCCACTTT. Its protein is CAWRLTGSSYNSPLHF. The full variable domain, with the rest looked up from reference TRBV30 and TRBJ1-6, is SQTIHQWPATLVQPVGSPLSLECTVEGTSNPNLYWYRQAAGRGLQLLFYSVGIGQISSEVPQNLSASRPQDRQFILSSKKLLLSDSGFYLCAWRLTGSSYNSPLHFGNGTRLTVT.

This rearrangement joins TRBV7-2 to TRBJ2-5; TRBD2 matches at 10 bases. The CDR3 totals 14 residues. J was trimmed by 5 bases and V by 1 base; bases with no gene match: 1. Germline V lookup: CDR1 SGHTA, CDR2 FQGNSA. CDR3 sequence (DNA): TGTGCCAGCAGCTTAGTAGCGGGAGGTGAGACCCAGTACTTC. It specifies CASSLVAGGETQYF.

The chain links TRBV27 to TRBJ1-2; no definite D call. V lost 5 bases to trimming and J lost 5 bases, with 15 bases between them. Looked up from germline, CDR1 is MNHEY and CDR2 is SMNVEV (reference sequence). The CDR3 is 14 amino acids. The CDR3 region is CASSPSGGRYGYTF. In nucleotides, the CDR3 is TGTGCCAGCAGTCCCTCGGGAGGGCGGTATGGCTACACCTTC.